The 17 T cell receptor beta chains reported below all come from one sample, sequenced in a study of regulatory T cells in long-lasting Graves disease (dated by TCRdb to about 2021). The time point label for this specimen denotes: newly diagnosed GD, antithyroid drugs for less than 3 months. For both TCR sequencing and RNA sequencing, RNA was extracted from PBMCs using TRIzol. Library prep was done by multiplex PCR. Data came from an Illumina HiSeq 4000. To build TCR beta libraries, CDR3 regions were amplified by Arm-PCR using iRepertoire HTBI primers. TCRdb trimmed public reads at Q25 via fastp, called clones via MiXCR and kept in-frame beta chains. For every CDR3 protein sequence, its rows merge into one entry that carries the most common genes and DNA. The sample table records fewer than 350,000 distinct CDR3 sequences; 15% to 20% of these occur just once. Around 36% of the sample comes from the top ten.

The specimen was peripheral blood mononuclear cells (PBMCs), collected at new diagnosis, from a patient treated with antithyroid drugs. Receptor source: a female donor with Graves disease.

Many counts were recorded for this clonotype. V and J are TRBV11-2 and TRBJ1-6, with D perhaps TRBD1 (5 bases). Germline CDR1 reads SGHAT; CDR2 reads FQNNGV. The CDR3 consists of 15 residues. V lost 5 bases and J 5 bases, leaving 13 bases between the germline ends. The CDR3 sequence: CASSKTAHNNSPLHF. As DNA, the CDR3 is TGTGCCAGCAGCAAGACAGCGCATAATAATTCACCCCTCCACTTT.

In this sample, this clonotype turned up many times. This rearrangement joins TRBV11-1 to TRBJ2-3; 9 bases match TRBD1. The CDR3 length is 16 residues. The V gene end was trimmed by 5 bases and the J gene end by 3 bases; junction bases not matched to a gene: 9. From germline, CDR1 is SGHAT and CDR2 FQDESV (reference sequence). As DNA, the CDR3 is TGTGCCAGCAGCCGCTCAGGGACAGGGTCAACAGATACGCAGTATTTT. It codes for CASSRSGTGSTDTQYF.

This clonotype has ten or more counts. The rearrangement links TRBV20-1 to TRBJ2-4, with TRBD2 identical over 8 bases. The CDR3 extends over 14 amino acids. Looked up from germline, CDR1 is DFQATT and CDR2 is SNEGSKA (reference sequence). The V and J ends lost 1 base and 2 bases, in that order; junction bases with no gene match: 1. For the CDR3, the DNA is TGCAGTGCTAGAGCGGGAGGGCCCAAAAACATTCAGTACTTC. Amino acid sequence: CSARAGGPKNIQYF.

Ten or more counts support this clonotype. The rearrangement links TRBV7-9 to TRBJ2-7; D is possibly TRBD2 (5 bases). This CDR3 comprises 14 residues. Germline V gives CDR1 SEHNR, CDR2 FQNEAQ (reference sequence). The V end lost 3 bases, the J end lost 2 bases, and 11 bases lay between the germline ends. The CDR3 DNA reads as TGTGCCAGCAGCTTGAGGGAGCAGACCTACGAGCAGTACTTC. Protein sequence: CASSLREQTYEQYF. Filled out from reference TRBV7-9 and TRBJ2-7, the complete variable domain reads DTGVSQNPRHKITKRGQNVTFRCDPISEHNRLYWYRQTLGQGPEFLTYFQNEAQLEKSRLLSDRFSAERPKGSFSTLEIQRTEQGDSAMYLCASSLREQTYEQYFGPGTRLTVT.

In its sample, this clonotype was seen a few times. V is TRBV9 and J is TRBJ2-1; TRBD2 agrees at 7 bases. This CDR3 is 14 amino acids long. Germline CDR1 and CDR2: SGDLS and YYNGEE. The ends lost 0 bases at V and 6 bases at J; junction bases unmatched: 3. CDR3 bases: TGTGCCAGCAGCGTAGGGGGAGGGTTCAATGAGCAGTTCTTC. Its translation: CASSVGGGFNEQFF.

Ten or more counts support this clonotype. CDR3 region: CASSHGGDYLYEQYF. Here the CDR3 DNA reads TGTGCCAGCTCACATGGCGGGGACTACCTATACGAGCAGTACTTC. The rearrangement joins TRBV18 to TRBJ2-7, with 7 bases fitting TRBD2. Germline lookup yields CDR1 KGHSH and CDR2 LQKENI. The CDR3 loop spans 15 amino acids. V was pared by 4 bases and J by 4 bases, with 10 bases of the junction left unmatched. Looking up the rest from reference TRBV18 and TRBJ2-7 gives the full variable domain: NAGVMQNPRHLVRRRGQEARLRCSPMKGHSHVYWYRQLPEEGLKFMVYLQKENIIDESGMPKERFSAEFPKEGPSILRIQQVVRGDSAAYFCASSHGGDYLYEQYFGPGTRLTVT.

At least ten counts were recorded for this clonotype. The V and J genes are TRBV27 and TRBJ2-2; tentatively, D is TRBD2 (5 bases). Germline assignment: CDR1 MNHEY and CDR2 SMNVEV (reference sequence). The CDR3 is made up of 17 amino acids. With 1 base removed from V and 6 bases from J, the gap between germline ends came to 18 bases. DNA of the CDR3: TGTGCCAGCAGTTTATTGCCGGGAAAGCTGAAGGCCGGGGAGCTGTTTTTT. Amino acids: CASSLLPGKLKAGELFF.

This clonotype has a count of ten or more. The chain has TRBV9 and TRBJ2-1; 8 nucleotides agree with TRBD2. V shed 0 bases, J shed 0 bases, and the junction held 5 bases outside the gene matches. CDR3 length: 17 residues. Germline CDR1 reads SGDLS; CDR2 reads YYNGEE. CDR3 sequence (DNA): TGTGCCAGCAGCGTAGGGCCAGCGGGAGCCTCCTACAATGAGCAGTTCTTC. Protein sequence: CASSVGPAGASYNEQFF.

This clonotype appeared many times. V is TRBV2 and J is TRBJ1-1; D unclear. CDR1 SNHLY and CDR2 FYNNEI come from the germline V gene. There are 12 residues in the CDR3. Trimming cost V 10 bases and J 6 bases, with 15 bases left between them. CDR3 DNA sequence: TGTGCCACCAACTCGGGCGGGTCTGAAGCTTTCTTT. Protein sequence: CATNSGGSEAFF. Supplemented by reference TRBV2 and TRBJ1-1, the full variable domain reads EPEVTQTPSHQVTQMGQEVILRCVPISNHLYFYWYRQILGQKVEFLVSFYNNEISEKSEIFDDQFSVERPDGSNFTLKIRSTKLEDSAMYFCATNSGGSEAFFGQGTRLTVV.

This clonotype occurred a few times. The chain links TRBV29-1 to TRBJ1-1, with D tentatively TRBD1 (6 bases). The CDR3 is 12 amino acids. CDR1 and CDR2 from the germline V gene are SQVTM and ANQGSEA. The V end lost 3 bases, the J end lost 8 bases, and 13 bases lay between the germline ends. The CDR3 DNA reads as TGCAGCGTTGAGTGGGGGGCAGCGGAAGCTTTCTTT. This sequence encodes CSVEWGAAEAFF.

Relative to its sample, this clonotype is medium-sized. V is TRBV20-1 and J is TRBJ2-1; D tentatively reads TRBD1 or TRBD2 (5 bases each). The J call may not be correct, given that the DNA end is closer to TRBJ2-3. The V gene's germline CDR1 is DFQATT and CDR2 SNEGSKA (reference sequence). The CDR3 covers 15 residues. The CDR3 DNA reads TGCAGTGCTACCCCCGGGACGCAGGACACAGATACGCAGTATTTT. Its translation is CSATPGTQDTDTQYF.

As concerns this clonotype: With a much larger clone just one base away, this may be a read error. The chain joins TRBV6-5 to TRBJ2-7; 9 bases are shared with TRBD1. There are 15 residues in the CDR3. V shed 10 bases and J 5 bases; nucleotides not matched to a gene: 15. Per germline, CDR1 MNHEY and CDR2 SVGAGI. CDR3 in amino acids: CANSYSRDRAHEQYF. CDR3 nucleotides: TGTGCCAACAGCTACTCGCGGGACAGGGCGCACGAGCAGTACTTC.

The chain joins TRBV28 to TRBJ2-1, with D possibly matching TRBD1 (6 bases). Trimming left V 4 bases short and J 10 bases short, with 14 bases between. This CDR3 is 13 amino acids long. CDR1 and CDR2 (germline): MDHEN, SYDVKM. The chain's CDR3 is CASSSTGGYEQFF. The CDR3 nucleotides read TGTGCCAGCAGTTCCACTGGGGGCTACGAGCAGTTCTTC.

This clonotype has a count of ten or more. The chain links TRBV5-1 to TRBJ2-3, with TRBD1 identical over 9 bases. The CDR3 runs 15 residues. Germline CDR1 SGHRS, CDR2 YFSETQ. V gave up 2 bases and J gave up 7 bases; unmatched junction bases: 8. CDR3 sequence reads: CASSFPGQGVNTQYF. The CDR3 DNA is TGCGCCAGCAGCTTCCCGGGACAGGGAGTCAATACGCAGTATTTT.

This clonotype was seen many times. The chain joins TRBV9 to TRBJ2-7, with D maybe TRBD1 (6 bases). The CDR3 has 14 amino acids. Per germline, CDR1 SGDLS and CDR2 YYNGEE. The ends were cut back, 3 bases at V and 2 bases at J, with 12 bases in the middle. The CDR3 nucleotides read TGTGCCAGCAGCGAACAGGGTGTCCCCTACGAGCAGTACTTC. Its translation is CASSEQGVPYEQYF. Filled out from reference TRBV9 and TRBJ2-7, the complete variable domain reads DSGVTQTPKHLITATGQRVTLRCSPRSGDLSVYWYQQSLDQGLQFLIQYYNGEERAKGNILERFSAQQFPDLHSELNLSSLELGDSALYFCASSEQGVPYEQYFGPGTRLTVT.

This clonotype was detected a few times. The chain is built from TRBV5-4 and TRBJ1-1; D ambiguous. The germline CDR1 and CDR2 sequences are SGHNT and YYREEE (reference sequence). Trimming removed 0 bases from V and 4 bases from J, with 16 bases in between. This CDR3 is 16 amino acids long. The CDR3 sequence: CASSLGQVEMGTEAFF. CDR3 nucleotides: TGTGCCAGCAGCTTGGGTCAGGTTGAAATGGGCACTGAAGCTTTCTTT.

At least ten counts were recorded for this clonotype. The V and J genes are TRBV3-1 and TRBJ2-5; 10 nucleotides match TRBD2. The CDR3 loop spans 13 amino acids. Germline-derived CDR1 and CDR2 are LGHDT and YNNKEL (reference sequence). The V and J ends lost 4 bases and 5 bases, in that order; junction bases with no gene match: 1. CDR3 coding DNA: TGTGCCAGCAGCCCAGCGGGAGGGGAGACCCAGTACTTC. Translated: CASSPAGGETQYF.